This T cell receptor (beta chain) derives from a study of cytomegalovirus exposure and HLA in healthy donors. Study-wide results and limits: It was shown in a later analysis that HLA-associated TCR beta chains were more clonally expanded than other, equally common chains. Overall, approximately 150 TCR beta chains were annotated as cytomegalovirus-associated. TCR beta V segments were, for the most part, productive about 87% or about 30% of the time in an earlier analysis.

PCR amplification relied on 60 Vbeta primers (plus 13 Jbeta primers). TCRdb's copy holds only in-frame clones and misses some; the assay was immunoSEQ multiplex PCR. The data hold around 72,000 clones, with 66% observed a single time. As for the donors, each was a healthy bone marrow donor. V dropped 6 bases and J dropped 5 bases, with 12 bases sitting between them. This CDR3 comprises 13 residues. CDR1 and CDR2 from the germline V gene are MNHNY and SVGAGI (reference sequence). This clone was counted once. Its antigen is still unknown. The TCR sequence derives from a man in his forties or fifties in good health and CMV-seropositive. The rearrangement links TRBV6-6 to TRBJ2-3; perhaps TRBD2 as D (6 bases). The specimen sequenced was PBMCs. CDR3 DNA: TGTGCCAGCAGGCTGGACTATGAAGATACGCAGTATTTT. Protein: CASRLDYEDTQYF.